Below are 24 T cell receptor beta chains sequenced from a single sample in a study of Ad26.COV2.S vaccination and SARS-CoV-2 variants. The table came from immunoSEQ multiplex PCR; TCRdb's copy has only in-frame clones and leaves some out. This table has about 400,000 clones, 88% appearing once. The treatment: roughly 20 received Ad26.COV2.S at low or high dose, single or two shots; several received placebo; per-sample allocation not given. Sampling happened 63 days after the first vaccine or placebo injection. The sample here was peripheral blood, taken in a trial of Ad26.COV2.S vaccine versus placebo. All receptors come from a person aged 18-65 years who received the Ad26.COV2.S COVID-19 vaccine or a placebo.

The V and J genes are TRBV2 and TRBJ1-2; D is undetermined. The CDR3 totals 13 residues. Trimming removed 8 bases at V and 8 bases at J, with 18 bases between. Germline CDR1 reads SNHLY; CDR2 reads FYNNEI. CDR3 amino acids: CASGPTPKEGYTF. The DNA for the CDR3 is TGTGCCAGCGGGCCAACCCCAAAGGAAGGCTACACCTTC.

The chain recombines TRBV6-1 with TRBJ2-3, with 9 bases identical to TRBD1. The V segment lost 1 base and the J segment 4 bases; nucleotides outside the gene matches: 0. CDR1 is MNHNS and CDR2 is SASEGT in the germline V gene. The CDR3 extends over 14 amino acids. CDR3 coding DNA: TGTGCCAGCAGTGAAGGACAGGGGGCAGATACGCAGTATTTT. It yields the protein CASSEGQGADTQYF.

This clone was seen once. This chain joins TRBV27 and TRBJ2-5; TRBD2 aligns across 10 bases. CDR1 and CDR2 (germline): MNHEY, SMNVEV (reference sequence). The CDR3 covers 15 residues. J was trimmed by 1 base and V by 3 bases; bases with no gene match: 2. CDR3: CASSLSGGAQETQYF. In DNA, the CDR3 is TGTGCCAGCAGTTTGAGCGGGGGGGCCCAAGAGACCCAGTACTTC.

This chain connects TRBV7-8 to TRBJ2-4, with D unresolved. The CDR3 has 13 residues. V lost 5 bases to trimming and J lost 8 bases, with 13 bases between them. CDR1 is SGHVS and CDR2 is FQNEAQ in the germline V gene. In DNA, the CDR3 is TGTGCCAGCAGCCCCCCCGGGCCGGACATTCAGTACTTC. Translated: CASSPPGPDIQYF.

The chain carries TRBV7-2 and TRBJ2-1; 13 bases map to TRBD2. The V and J ends lost 5 bases and 4 bases, in that order; junction bases with no gene match: 5. Per the germline V gene, CDR1 is SGHTA and CDR2 is FQGNSA. The CDR3 totals 16 residues. Here the CDR3 DNA reads TGTGCCAGCAGCCCGGGACTAGCGGGGTTGTACAATGAGCAGTTCTTC. It specifies CASSPGLAGLYNEQFF. The variable domain in full, completed from reference TRBV7-2 and TRBJ2-1, reads GAGVSQSPSNKVTEKGKDVELRCDPISGHTALYWYRQSLGQGLEFLIYFQGNSAPDKSGLPSDRFSAERTGGSVSTLTIQRTQQEDSAVYLCASSPGLAGLYNEQFFGPGTRLTVL.

This rearrangement joins TRBV9 to TRBJ2-3; D may be TRBD1 (5 bases). CDR1 is SGDLS and CDR2 is YYNGEE in the germline V gene. The CDR3 runs to 15 residues. V lost 1 base to trimming and J lost 0 bases, with 9 bases between them. CDR3 coding DNA: TGTGCCAGCAGCGTACAGGGATCTAGCACAGATACGCAGTATTTT. Its protein is CASSVQGSSTDTQYF.

The chain carries TRBV11-2 and TRBJ1-1; weak D call: TRBD1 (6 bases). The CDR3 runs 12 residues. The germline V and J ends were trimmed by 6 bases and 5 bases, with 10 bases remaining between them. The germline gives CDR1 SGHAT, CDR2 FQNNGV. CDR3 protein: CASRTGGTEAFF. CDR3 nucleotide sequence: TGTGCCAGCAGGACAGGAGGGACTGAAGCTTTCTTT.

The chain combines TRBV11-2 with TRBJ2-7; either TRBD1 or TRBD2 may fit D (6 bases each). V gave up 0 bases and J gave up 2 bases, with 14 bases separating them. This CDR3 region has 16 residues. CDR1 is SGHAT, CDR2 FQNNGV, per germline. The CDR3 here is CASSLDGGGRPYEQYF. The CDR3 DNA is TGTGCCAGCAGCTTAGATGGAGGGGGGAGACCCTACGAGCAGTACTTC. Variable domain in full (rest from reference TRBV11-2 and TRBJ2-7): EAGVAQSPRYKIIEKRQSVAFWCNPISGHATLYWYQQILGQGPKLLIQFQNNGVVDDSQLPKDRFSAERLKGVDSTLKIQPAKLEDSAVYLCASSLDGGGRPYEQYFGPGTRLTVT.

The rearrangement links TRBV5-4 to TRBJ2-2; 10 nucleotides match TRBD1. Germline assignment: CDR1 SGHNT and CDR2 YYREEE (reference sequence). The CDR3 loop spans 14 amino acids. The trim removed 4 bases at V and 6 bases at J, leaving 3 bases unmatched. In DNA form, the CDR3 reads TGTGCCAGCAGCAGCGGACAGGGGGCCGGGGAGCTGTTTTTT. Protein: CASSSGQGAGELFF.

CDR3 nucleotides: TGTGCCAGCAGGCGACATGACAGGGGGACCGGGGAGCTGTTTTTT. The encoded protein is CASRRHDRGTGELFF. This rearrangement joins TRBV6-5 to TRBJ2-2, with 9 positions matching TRBD1. Unmatched junction bases numbered 7, after V lost 6 bases and J lost 5 bases. The germline gives CDR1 MNHEY, CDR2 SVGAGI. This CDR3 comprises 15 residues.

The rearrangement uses TRBV19 and TRBJ2-2; 8 bases map to TRBD1. The CDR3 runs 15 residues. The J segment lost 4 bases and the V segment lost 4 bases, leaving 5 bases of the junction unmatched. Germline loops: CDR1 LNHDA, CDR2 SQIVND (reference sequence). The CDR3 is CASSKITGGTGELFF. The DNA of the CDR3 is TGTGCCAGTAGTAAGATAACAGGGGGCACCGGGGAGCTGTTTTTT.

V gene TRBV5-6 combines with J gene TRBJ2-6; the match to TRBD1 covers 8 bases. CDR1 and CDR2 (germline): SGHDT, YYEEEE. V was clipped by 1 base and J by 0 bases; unmatched bases: 3. The CDR3 length is 17 residues. In DNA form, the CDR3 reads TGTGCCAGCAGCTTGCAGGGACAGGTCTCTGGGGCCAACGTCCTGACTTTC. Translated, it gives CASSLQGQVSGANVLTF.

The rearrangement uses TRBV5-5 and TRBJ1-4, with TRBD1 identical over 7 bases. CDR3 length equals 15 residues. The V and J ends lost 1 base and 7 bases, in that order; junction bases with no gene match: 7. From germline, CDR1 is SGHKS and CDR2 YYEKEE (reference sequence). The CDR3 DNA reads TGTGCCAGCAGCTTGAATCAGGGGGAGGGTGAAAAACTGTTTTTT. This encodes CASSLNQGEGEKLFF. Variable domain in full (rest from reference TRBV5-5 and TRBJ1-4): DAGVTQSPTHLIKTRGQQVTLRCSPISGHKSVSWYQQVLGQGPQFIFQYYEKEERGRGNFPDRFSARQFPNYSSELNVNALLLGDSALYLCASSLNQGEGEKLFFGSGTQLSVL.

The chain uses TRBV19 and TRBJ2-3; D is possibly TRBD2 (6 bases). CDR3 size: 14 residues. The germline CDR1 and CDR2 sequences are LNHDA and SQIVND (reference sequence). The ends were cut back, 6 bases at V and 0 bases at J, with 10 bases in the middle. CDR3 DNA: TGTGCCAGTAGGGGGACTTTTAGCACAGATACGCAGTATTTT. Protein: CASRGTFSTDTQYF. The variable domain in full, with the rest retrieved from reference TRBV19 and TRBJ2-3, is DGGITQSPKYLFRKEGQNVTLSCEQNLNHDAMYWYRQDPGQGLRLIYYSQIVNDFQKGDIAEGYSVSREKKESFPLTVTSAQKNPTAFYLCASRGTFSTDTQYFGPGTRLTVL.

The chain uses TRBV20-1 and TRBJ2-7; tentative D call: TRBD2 (6 bases). Trimming removed 7 bases at V and 5 bases at J, with 12 bases between. Germline assignment: CDR1 DFQATT and CDR2 SNEGSKA (reference sequence). CDR3 length: 11 residues. CDR3 in amino acids: CSEAGMNEQYF. The CDR3 nucleotides read TGCAGTGAGGCGGGGATGAACGAGCAGTACTTC.

The chain links TRBV7-2 to TRBJ2-2; D assignment may be TRBD1 or TRBD2 (5 bases each). The CDR3 length is 14 residues. Germline V gene lookup returns CDR1 SGHTA and CDR2 FQGNSA. V shed 4 bases and J shed 6 bases, with 12 bases lying between them. The CDR3 protein is CASSWDPHAGELFF. CDR3 sequence (DNA): TGTGCCAGCAGCTGGGACCCCCACGCCGGGGAGCTGTTTTTT.

This clone has a single count. The same CDR3 arises from other DNA sequences in this sample as well. The chain couples TRBV7-3 to TRBJ2-5; 7 bases line up with TRBD2. The CDR3 is made up of 13 amino acids. V was clipped by 5 bases and J by 5 bases; unmatched bases: 5. CDR1 and CDR2 (germline): SGHTA, FQGTGA. The CDR3 nucleotides are TGTGCCAGCAGCCTGACGCGGGAGGAGACCCAGTACTTC. This encodes CASSLTREETQYF.

The CDR3 region has the DNA TGCAGTGCTAGTCAGGGACTAGTCAATGAGCAGTTCTTC. This codes for CSASQGLVNEQFF. The V gene is TRBV20-1, the J gene TRBJ2-1, with 8 nucleotides matching TRBD2. There are 13 residues in the CDR3. Germline loops: CDR1 DFQATT, CDR2 SNEGSKA (reference sequence). The ends lost 3 bases at V and 6 bases at J; junction bases unmatched: 4.

V gene TRBV7-8 combines with J gene TRBJ1-4, with no clear D. V lost 4 bases to trimming and J lost 7 bases, with 13 bases between them. CDR1 and CDR2 (germline): SGHVS, FQNEAQ. CDR3 length equals 14 residues. The CDR3 coding sequence is TGTGCCAGCAGCTCGGACCCCGAGAGTGAAAAACTGTTTTTT. This gives the protein CASSSDPESEKLFF. The full variable domain, its missing parts supplied by reference TRBV7-8 and TRBJ1-4, is GAGVSQSPRYKVAKRGQDVALRCDPISGHVSLFWYQQALGQGPEFLTYFQNEAQLDKSGLPSDRFFAERPEGSVSTLKIQRTQQEDSAVYLCASSSDPESEKLFFGSGTQLSVL.

This clone was seen only a few times. The chain recombines TRBV7-9 with TRBJ1-1, with D possibly TRBD1 on 5 matching bases. From germline, CDR1 is SEHNR and CDR2 FQNEAQ (reference sequence). Trimming took 5 bases from V and 10 from J, leaving 17 bases between them. The CDR3 loop spans 13 amino acids. Here the CDR3 DNA reads TGTGCCAGCAGCGGGGGATACCCCGGACGAGCTTTCTTT. Encoded protein: CASSGGYPGRAFF.

The chain couples TRBV4-3 to TRBJ2-7, with TRBD1 matching over 7 bases. There are 14 residues in the CDR3. The germline V gene encodes CDR1 LGHNA and CDR2 YSLEER. The ends lost 4 bases at V and 3 bases at J; junction bases unmatched: 6. CDR3 in DNA: TGCGCCAGCAGCCCCGCGGCAGGGGGCTACGAGCAGTACTTC. It yields the protein CASSPAAGGYEQYF.

The rearrangement joins TRBV25-1 to TRBJ2-5; D not resolved. Trimming stripped 4 bases from V and 0 bases from J, with 6 bases between. The CDR3 covers 13 residues. Germline V CDR1 and CDR2: MGHDK, SYGVNS. The CDR3 loop reads CASSVRYQETQYF. CDR3 DNA: TGTGCCAGCAGTGTGAGGTACCAAGAGACCCAGTACTTC.

This chain uses TRBV14 with TRBJ2-7, with D perhaps matching TRBD1 (6 bases). Germline V gene lookup returns CDR1 SGHDN and CDR2 FVKESK. This CDR3 region has 13 residues. Trimming removed 1 base from V and 3 bases from J, with 7 bases in between. CDR3 nucleotide sequence: TGTGCCAGCAGCCAAGCAGGGGACTACGAGCAGTACTTC. It is translated as CASSQAGDYEQYF.

The rearrangement joins TRBV5-4 to TRBJ2-7, with a weak D call TRBD2 (5 bases). CDR1 SGHNT and CDR2 YYREEE come from the germline V gene (reference sequence). V was cut by 1 base and J by 3 bases, with 8 bases left in between. The length of the CDR3 is 13 residues. The CDR3 loop reads CASSLSGNYEQYF. Here the CDR3 DNA reads TGTGCCAGCAGCTTGTCCGGGAACTACGAGCAGTACTTC.